This entry lists 18 T cell receptor beta chains sequenced from one sample in a study of cytotoxic CD8 clonotypes in ibrutinib-treated CLL. The table came from immunoSEQ multiplex PCR; TCRdb's copy has only in-frame clones and leaves some out. Of about 160,000 clones in the sample, approximately 77% were seen once. The sequenced sample was PBMCs, obtained after 12 months of ibrutinib treatment. The receptors shown here come from a human donor with chronic lymphocytic leukemia.

The J gene is TRBJ1-1, the V gene TRBV4-2; D possibly corresponds to TRBD1 (5 bases). V shed 0 bases and J shed 0 bases, with 8 bases lying between them. CDR3 length: 15 amino acids. In germline, CDR1 is LGHNA, CDR2 YNFKEQ. The CDR3 protein is CASSQDRGMNTEAFF. As DNA, the CDR3 is TGTGCCAGCAGCCAAGATAGGGGCATGAACACTGAAGCTTTCTTT.

This chain connects TRBV11-1 to TRBJ2-3; D is uncertain. V was pared by 3 bases and J by 1 base, with 11 bases between. Germline loops: CDR1 SGHAT, CDR2 FQDESV (reference sequence). The CDR3 loop spans 15 amino acids. CDR3 amino acids: CASSFTRGRTDTQYF. CDR3 in DNA: TGTGCCAGCAGCTTTACGCGCGGACGCACAGATACGCAGTATTTT.

This chain connects TRBV6-1 to TRBJ2-3, with a tentative D call TRBD2 (6 bases). This CDR3 contains 14 residues. CDR1 is MNHNS and CDR2 is SASEGT in the germline V gene. The V end was cut by 6 bases, the J end by 3 bases, with 13 bases between. The CDR3 nucleotides read TGTGCCAGCAGGGGGGAGGCAAGGACAGATACGCAGTATTTT. Residues: CASRGEARTDTQYF.

V usage is TRBV6-5 and J usage is TRBJ1-2; 8 bases match TRBD1. J was trimmed by 4 bases and V by 2 bases; bases with no gene match: 6. The CDR3 has 15 amino acids. Germline V lookup: CDR1 MNHEY, CDR2 SVGAGI. The CDR3 spells CASSYVKGTGYGYTF. CDR3 DNA: TGTGCCAGCAGTTACGTGAAGGGGACAGGCTATGGCTACACCTTC.

The sample holds a few counts of this clone. The rearrangement joins TRBV6-1 to TRBJ2-3, with a tentative D call TRBD2 (5 bases). V lost 4 bases, J lost 2 bases, and 13 bases lay in between. The CDR3 extends over 15 amino acids. Germline CDR1 and CDR2: MNHNS and SASEGT. The CDR3, as DNA: TGTGCCAGCAGTGTTCGGGGTTCGTACACAGATACGCAGTATTTT. It specifies CASSVRGSYTDTQYF.

CDR3 region: CASSSRTELNSPLHF. Written as DNA, the CDR3 is TGTGCCAGCAGCTCCCGGACAGAACTAAATTCACCCCTCCACTTT. The V gene is TRBV7-3, the J gene TRBJ1-6; maybe TRBD1 (6 bases). V was clipped by 4 bases and J by 7 bases, with 14 bases between them. The CDR3 runs 15 residues. Germline V gene data show CDR1 as SGHTA and CDR2 as FQGTGA.

The chain couples TRBV5-1 to TRBJ2-5, with D perhaps matching TRBD1 or TRBD2 (5 bases each). There are 15 residues in the CDR3. The germline gives CDR1 SGHRS, CDR2 YFSETQ. With 5 bases removed from V and 3 bases from J, the gap between germline ends came to 17 bases. CDR3 in DNA: TGCGCCAGCAGTGTGAACGTGGGGGAAGAAGAGACCCAGTACTTC. Translated: CASSVNVGEEETQYF.

The V call is TRBV6-5, the J call TRBJ2-7; 9 bases match TRBD1. J gave up 6 bases and V 4 bases, and 10 bases lay outside the gene matches. This CDR3 is built from 15 residues. Germline CDR1 and CDR2: MNHEY and SVGAGI. The CDR3 sequence: CASSSPGQGRLEQYF. CDR3 in DNA: TGTGCCAGCAGTTCGCCGGGACAGGGTCGGCTCGAGCAGTACTTC.

The chain couples TRBV27 to TRBJ2-7; possibly TRBD2 for D (5 bases). CDR3 size: 15 residues. V was pared by 4 bases and J by 2 bases, with 15 bases between. Per germline, CDR1 MNHEY and CDR2 SMNVEV (reference sequence). The CDR3 nucleotides read TGTGCCAGCAGTTCTCACAGTACGGGAACCTACGAGCAGTACTTC. This encodes CASSSHSTGTYEQYF.

The genes are TRBV4-3 and TRBJ2-4; D is unresolved. V gave up 0 bases and J gave up 7 bases, with 19 bases separating them. The V gene's germline CDR1 is LGHNA and CDR2 YSLEER. The CDR3 consists of 17 residues. CDR3 nucleotides: TGCGCCAGCAGCCAAGATCCGGGCTTCGGTTACTCTAACATTCAGTACTTC. This gives the protein CASSQDPGFGYSNIQYF.

The chain uses TRBV7-9 and TRBJ2-1; 7 bases align to TRBD2. The CDR3 has 18 amino acids. V gave up 2 bases and J gave up 1 base; unmatched junction bases: 11. Germline lookup yields CDR1 SEHNR and CDR2 FQNEAQ (reference sequence). The CDR3 loop is CASSLWPPLRGSYNEQFF. In nucleotides, the CDR3 is TGTGCCAGCAGCTTATGGCCTCCTTTGCGGGGGTCCTACAATGAGCAGTTCTTC.

V gene TRBV4-2 combines with J gene TRBJ2-3; TRBD2 might be the D (5 bases). Looked up from germline, CDR1 is LGHNA and CDR2 is YNFKEQ. The CDR3 is made up of 16 amino acids. Trimming removed 0 bases at V and 1 base at J, with 11 bases between. The DNA of the CDR3 is TGTGCCAGCAGCCAAGATGAGCGGACTCGCACAGATACGCAGTATTTT. Encoded protein: CASSQDERTRTDTQYF.

The chain combines TRBV10-3 with TRBJ2-3; a possible D gene is TRBD1 (5 bases). Germline-derived CDR1 and CDR2 are ENHRY and SYGVKD. Trimming shortened V by 3 bases and J by 4 bases, and 5 bases separated the two germline ends. The CDR3 runs to 12 residues. The CDR3 coding sequence is TGTGCCATCAGTGAAGGGGCAGATACGCAGTATTTT. Protein: CAISEGADTQYF.

The chain uses TRBV5-4 and TRBJ2-7, with 10 nucleotides matching TRBD2. CDR1 is SGHNT, CDR2 YYREEE, per germline (reference sequence). The CDR3 covers 15 residues. V was clipped by 4 bases and J by 4 bases; unmatched bases: 8. CDR3 sequence reads: CASSLPASGSYEQYF. In DNA, the CDR3 is TGTGCCAGCAGCCTCCCGGCTAGCGGGAGTTACGAGCAGTACTTC. The full variable domain, completed using reference TRBV5-4 and TRBJ2-7, is ETGVTQSPTHLIKTRGQQVTLRCSSQSGHNTVSWYQQALGQGPQFIFQYYREEENGRGNFPPRFSGLQFPNYSSELNVNALELDDSALYLCASSLPASGSYEQYFGPGTRLTVT.

Comments on this clone: A junction boundary mismatches the germline segment, possibly from a read error. The CDR3 sequence: CASSPGRSQGFGSDYF. The CDR3 coding sequence is TGTGCCAGCAGCCCTGGTCGAAGCCAGGGCTTTGGTTCAGATTACTTT. V usage is TRBV5-6 and J usage is TRBJ1-1, with a weak D call TRBD1 (5 bases). Germline V gene lookup returns CDR1 SGHDT and CDR2 YYEEEE. CDR3 length: 16 amino acids. Using reference TRBV5-6 and TRBJ1-1 for the parts outside the CDR3, the full variable domain is DAGVTQSPTHLIKTRGQQVTLRCSPKSGHDTVSWYQQALGQGPQFIFQYYEEEERQRGNFPDRFSGHQFPNYSSELNVNALLLGDSALYLCASSPGRSQGFGSDYFGQGTRLTVV.

This chain uses TRBV9 with TRBJ1-5; 8 bases match TRBD1. Germline CDR1 and CDR2: SGDLS and YYNGEE. The CDR3 loop spans 19 amino acids. The J segment lost 4 bases and the V segment lost 2 bases, leaving 17 bases of the junction unmatched. CDR3 sequence: CASSVDRVSNGVANQPQHF. CDR3 bases: TGTGCCAGCAGCGTGGACAGGGTTTCTAACGGGGTGGCAAATCAGCCCCAGCATTTT.

The chain has TRBV27 and TRBJ2-7; 8 nucleotides line up with TRBD2. This CDR3 is 13 amino acids long. The trim removed 3 bases at V and 2 bases at J, leaving 0 bases unmatched. Germline CDR1 and CDR2: MNHEY and SMNVEV (reference sequence). The CDR3 bases are TGTGCCAGCAGTTTGGGACTAGCCTACGAGCAGTACTTC. The encoded protein is CASSLGLAYEQYF.

V is TRBV29-1 and J is TRBJ2-2, with 8 bases aligning to TRBD2. Germline V gives CDR1 SQVTM, CDR2 ANQGSEA. The ends lost 5 bases at V and 3 bases at J; junction bases unmatched: 14. There are 17 residues in the CDR3. In DNA form, the CDR3 reads TGCAGCGTTCGTAGCGGGATGGCGATATGGGACACCGGGGAGCTGTTTTTT. Amino acid sequence: CSVRSGMAIWDTGELFF.